At least ten counts were recorded for the clone carrying this T cell receptor (beta chain). Its antigen is unknown. The sample is drawn from a study of regulatory T cells in long-lasting Graves disease. Construction of TCR beta libraries relied on iRepertoire HTBI primers and on Arm-PCR targeting CDR3 regions. TCRdb ran MiXCR on the multiplex PCR reads and lists one entry per CDR3 protein. Here the sample spans some 240,000 distinct CDR3 sequences, roughly a fifth being singletons. The CDR3 is 14 residues long. CDR1 LNHNV and CDR2 YYDKDF come from the germline V gene (reference sequence). V shed 0 bases and J shed 3 bases, with 8 bases lying between them. Notes on the study in general: Authors noted too few samples as a limitation.

The time point is: newly diagnosed GD, antithyroid drugs for less than 3 months. RNA isolated from PBMCs was used to make the TCR library. Another study also made use of these data, one on T cells in Graves' hyperthyroidism and ophthalmopathy. Turning to that study: TCR CDR3 underwent first-round RT-PCR with the HTBI primer set. Most thyroid-expanded clonotypes above 0.001 were also found in blood.

The clonotype comes from a woman between 25 and 40 years old with Graves disease. The V call is TRBV15, the J call TRBJ2-5; D not resolved. The sample consisted of peripheral blood mononuclear cells (PBMCs), taken at new diagnosis, from a patient treated with antithyroid drugs. DNA for the CDR3: TGTGCCACCAGCAGAGATCGTGGGAAAGAGACCCAGTACTTC. Its protein is CATSRDRGKETQYF.